The T cell receptor (beta chain) described here comes from a study of blood T cells in healthy people across ages. Then a second PCR, running roughly 6 to 11 cycles, was carried out with a sample-barcoded 5' primer and a J-beta primer mix. Each CDR3 protein is one row after TCRdb ran MiXCR on the 5' RACE reads. The repertoire holds approximately 800,000 distinct CDR3 sequences, roughly 25% seen once, with 3% in the top ten. This clonotype occurred a few times. V was clipped by 0 bases and J by 4 bases, with 15 bases between them. CDR3 size: 16 residues. CDR1 LGHNA and CDR2 YNFKEQ come from the germline V gene. These sequences were also reported in another study, on T cells of mothers and their children.

Sequencing was carried out using blood. The clonotype was recovered from a boy younger than 18 in good health. The chain employs TRBV4-2 and TRBJ2-5; either TRBD1 or TRBD2 may supply D (6 bases each). In nucleotides, the CDR3 is TGTGCCAGCAGCCAAGAATGGGGGGCCGACGGAGAGACCCAGTACTTC. Encoded protein: CASSQEWGADGETQYF.